This T cell receptor (beta chain) was recovered during a study of T cells in Graves' hyperthyroidism and ophthalmopathy. TCR beta CDR3 region amplification was performed from RNA transcripts. An initial round of RT-PCR targeting the TCR CDR3 relied on the HTBI primer set. Via MiXCR, TCRdb re-called the multiplex PCR reads, giving one row per CDR3 protein. The table lists roughly 630,000 distinct CDR3 sequences, more than 15% of them singletons. Per the germline V gene, CDR1 is SGHAT and CDR2 is FQDESV (reference sequence). V lost 0 bases, J lost 5 bases, and 8 bases lay in between. The CDR3 is made up of 14 amino acids.

The chain has TRBV11-1 and TRBJ2-1; no clear D gene. Material for sequencing was blood. The sequence was obtained from a woman aged 25 to 39 with Graves' hyperthyroidism. The CDR3 region has the DNA TGTGCCAGCAGCTTAGCAGTCTATAACAATGAGCAGTTCTTC. This codes for CASSLAVYNNEQFF. The full variable domain, in which reference TRBV11-1 and TRBJ2-1 provide the parts outside the CDR3, is EAEVAQSPRYKITEKSQAVAFWCDPISGHATLYWYRQILGQGPELLVQFQDESVVDDSQLPKDRFSAERLKGVDSTLKIQPAELGDSAMYLCASSLAVYNNEQFFGPGTRLTVL.